The 10 T cell receptor beta chains listed next were all sequenced from one sample in a study of human T cells and chemical hapten exposure. TCRdb passed the RACE reads through MiXCR, listing each CDR3 protein once. The sample yields 95,000 to 150,000 distinct CDR3 sequences, roughly 13% seen once. Noted time point: patch test 1, 2 weeks after DPC sensitization. Noted treatment: therapeutic diphenylcyclopropenone sensitization with weekly scalp DPC. The sample consisted of whole blood, taken in connection with sensitization to the hapten diphenylcyclopropenone (DPC). Every receptor here comes from a man between 18 and 29 years old with alopecia areata. Some clones in this sample may be carry-over from other donors' samples.

This clonotype was recorded a few times. CDR3 sequence reads: CASRWDLAQFF. In DNA, the CDR3 is TGTGCCAGCCGATGGGACTTAGCGCAGTTCTTC. This sequence joins TRBV18 and TRBJ2-1; possibly TRBD2 for D (6 bases). The CDR3 totals 11 residues. CDR1 and CDR2 (germline): KGHSH, LQKENI. V lost 8 bases and J 12 bases, leaving 14 bases between the germline ends.

Details on this clonotype: A much bigger clone sits one base away, suggesting this may be a read error. This chain uses TRBV5-8 with TRBJ2-6; the D is unclear. The CDR3 is 14 amino acids. The germline CDR1 and CDR2 sequences are SGHTS and YDEGEE. The CDR3 nucleotides are TGTGTCAGCAGATTGATCTCTGGGGCCAACGTCCTGACTTTC. Translated: CVSRLISGANVLTF.

This clonotype was detected a few times. V and J are TRBV2 and TRBJ2-2, with D uncertain. The CDR3 is 11 amino acids. Looked up from germline, CDR1 is SNHLY and CDR2 is FYNNEI. The V gene lost 6 bases and the J gene lost 10 bases, with 9 bases spanning the gap. The CDR3 spells CASRGRSELFF. CDR3 nucleotide sequence: TGTGCCAGCAGAGGAAGGTCGGAGCTGTTTTTT.

This clonotype was seen only a few times. The chain employs TRBV4-3 and TRBJ2-2, with TRBD1 matching over 7 bases. Per germline, CDR1 LGHNA and CDR2 YSLEER. V lost 6 bases and J lost 4; bases outside the gene matches: 11. The CDR3 has 16 residues. CDR3 residues: CASRGTADVGTGELFF. Written as DNA, the CDR3 is TGCGCCAGCAGAGGGACAGCCGACGTTGGCACCGGGGAGCTGTTTTTT.

This clonotype was counted only a few times. The rearrangement joins TRBV2 to TRBJ2-1, with 10 bases matching TRBD2. Trimming removed 7 bases from V and 7 bases from J; junction bases left unmatched: 10. The CDR3 is 15 residues long. CDR1 and CDR2 (germline): SNHLY, FYNNEI. The CDR3 nucleotides read TGTGCCAGCATCCTTCAGCGGGGGGGCGGTAATGAGCAGTTCTTC. This codes for CASILQRGGGNEQFF.

The table lists this clonotype with a few counts. The CDR3 is CASSPYPGTVQETQYF. In DNA, the CDR3 is TGTGCCAGCTCCCCCTATCCGGGGACAGTCCAAGAGACCCAGTACTTC. The rearrangement links TRBV18 to TRBJ2-5, with 7 bases that match TRBD1. V was clipped by 6 bases and J by 1 base; unmatched bases: 11. This CDR3 spans 16 amino acids. Germline loops: CDR1 KGHSH, CDR2 LQKENI.

This clonotype was recorded a few times. The rearrangement uses TRBV6-6 and TRBJ2-7, with D perhaps matching TRBD1 (5 bases). V was trimmed by 5 bases and J by 1 base, leaving 15 bases between them. Germline assignment: CDR1 MNHNY and CDR2 SVGAGI (reference sequence). The CDR3 length is 15 residues. The CDR3 loop reads CASSKKDTRSYEQYF. The CDR3 region has the DNA TGTGCCAGCAGTAAGAAGGACACCCGTTCCTACGAGCAGTACTTC.

The rearrangement joins TRBV4-2 to TRBJ2-7; a possible D gene is TRBD2 (5 bases). With 0 bases removed from V and 11 bases from J, the gap between germline ends came to 20 bases. CDR3 length equals 15 residues. Germline CDR1 reads LGHNA; CDR2 reads YNFKEQ. The CDR3: CASSQDLGEGIGEYF. CDR3 sequence (DNA): TGTGCCAGCAGCCAAGATCTCGGAGAAGGGATCGGGGAGTACTTC.

The V gene is TRBV12-3 or TRBV12-4, the J gene TRBJ2-4, with 7 nucleotides matching TRBD2. J lost 9 bases, V lost 9 bases, and 8 bases had no gene match. This CDR3 is 12 amino acids long. The CDR3 is CASGRVLGIQYF. CDR3 DNA: TGTGCCAGTGGGAGGGTACTGGGCATTCAGTACTTC.

The chain combines TRBV4-1 with TRBJ1-4; D is possibly TRBD1 (5 bases). V gave up 4 bases and J gave up 13 bases, with 25 bases separating them. Per the germline V gene, CDR1 is MGHRA and CDR2 is YSYEKL. This CDR3 comprises 16 residues. CDR3 coding DNA: TGCGCCAGCAGCCGAACGTCGCCTCCTCAAATGGGGGGACTGTTTTTT. It yields the protein CASSRTSPPQMGGLFF.